The present T cell receptor beta chain was sequenced within a study of identical twins. Whole-study results and caveats: Fewer insertions marked abundant cord blood beta clonotypes; young adult naive trended weakly, memory not at all. Zero-insertion results could be subject to partial confounding by invariant MAIT and iNKT cells.

With regard to this clonotype: Its antigen is unknown.

Carrying unique molecular identifiers, the cDNA also gained a universal primer site through template switching. MiXCR, run by TCRdb on the 5' RACE reads, gives a single entry per CDR3 protein. The sample records under 400,000 distinct CDR3 sequences, roughly 10% being singletons. V lost 6 bases, J lost 1 base, and 13 bases lay in between. The CDR3 consists of 13 residues. Germline assignment: CDR1 DFQATT and CDR2 SNEGSKA (reference sequence). The source of this sequence is a woman aged 50 to 60 in good health. The J gene is TRBJ2-7, the V gene TRBV20-1; either TRBD1 or TRBD2 may supply D (5 bases each). The sequenced sample was naive T cells sorted from blood. CDR3 region: CSAPGAGSYEQYF. Here the CDR3 DNA reads TGCAGTGCCCCCGGGGCGGGTTCCTACGAGCAGTACTTC.